This T cell receptor (beta chain) was retrieved from a study of human T cells and chemical hapten exposure. Study-wide background: An approximately 2 cm by approximately 2 cm inner upper arm patch received 2% DPC for sensitization.

With 8 bases removed from V and 6 bases from J, the gap between germline ends came to 8 bases. Germline V gene sequence: CDR1 SNHLY, CDR2 FYNNEI. This CDR3 region has 12 residues. This clonotype was found a few times. Its antigen is not known. Each CDR3 protein gets one entry after TCRdb re-called the RACE reads with MiXCR. The data contain around 350,000 distinct CDR3 sequences, roughly 6% of them singletons. General study points: TCRs above 1 in 1000 frequency did not change with DPC sensitization.

Time point described: pre-sensitization, week 0. Treatment noted: therapeutic diphenylcyclopropenone sensitization with weekly scalp DPC. V and J are TRBV2 and TRBJ1-6; D is undetermined. This sample comprised whole blood, obtained in connection with sensitization to the hapten diphenylcyclopropenone (DPC). This clonotype was obtained from a woman aged 18-35 years with alopecia areata. Some clones in this sample may be carry-over from other donors' samples. CDR3 in amino acids: CASDDGNSPLHF. The DNA of the CDR3 is TGTGCCAGCGACGACGGTAATTCACCCCTCCACTTT.